This T cell receptor (beta chain) was identified during a study of cytomegalovirus exposure and HLA in healthy donors. This PCR relied on a set of 60 Vbeta primers and 13 Jbeta primers. Method: immunoSEQ multiplex PCR; TCRdb's copy keeps in-frame clones and lacks some. The data show about 190,000 clones, 75% to 90% seen once. V lost 6 bases, J lost 5 bases, and 7 bases stayed unmatched. CDR1 MNHEY and CDR2 SMNVEV come from the germline V gene (reference sequence). The CDR3 runs to 13 residues. Sequencing used PBMCs. The rearrangement uses TRBV27 and TRBJ2-7, with 7 bases aligning to TRBD1. The clonotype comes from a boy aged 2 to 10 in good health and CMV-seronegative. The CDR3 sequence is CASSTDRADEQYF. In nucleotides, the CDR3 is TGTGCCAGCAGCACCGACAGGGCAGACGAGCAGTACTTC.